This note documents a single T cell receptor (beta chain) sequence. The sample belongs to a study of blood T cell repertoires in COVID-19. Overall study: Sites across the United States, Italy and Spain contributed samples from acute and convalescent COVID-19. The cDNA or gDNA used as material had been derived from T cells, B-cell-depleted T cells, or PBMCs.

CDR1 and CDR2 from the germline V gene are LNHNV and YYDKDF (reference sequence). This CDR3 spans 18 amino acids. V gave up 5 bases and J gave up 3 bases; unmatched junction bases: 15. In the original analysis: How many nucleated cells were present was estimated from reference gene primer amplification. This table comes from immunoSEQ multiplex PCR, and its TCRdb copy is limited to in-frame clones, with some not included. The DNA was the basis for D and trimming; V, J and clone size are from that table. Of 95,000 to 100,000 clones in the sample, approximately 82% are singletons; the top ten hold about 10%.

Material for sequencing was peripheral blood. The chain employs TRBV15 and TRBJ1-5; TRBD1 aligns across 8 bases. The source of this sequence is a man in his 70s with acute or convalescent COVID-19. The chain's CDR3 is CATSGGIGTGLFNQPQHF. In DNA form, the CDR3 reads TGTGCCACCAGCGGAGGAATCGGGACAGGTCTCTTCAATCAGCCCCAGCATTTT.